The 29 T cell receptor beta chains given below trace back to one sample, sequenced in a study of beta chain features in type 1 diabetes. Overall study results and limits: Type 1 diabetes patients had moderately but significantly shorter TCRB CDR3s in all four CD4+ subsets.

Their recognized antigens are unknown. All of the isolated RNA was reverse transcribed, so expressed TCRB transcripts were sequenced. Generated by immunoSEQ multiplex PCR, the TCRdb table keeps only in-frame clones and is missing some. Here the sample spans around 710,000 clones, roughly 12% being singletons. The sequencing input was naive CD4+ T cells from blood. Every receptor here comes from a man between 25 and 39 years old with type 1 diabetes.

This clone was observed a handful of times. The rearrangement uses TRBV27 and TRBJ1-6; D gene uncertain. Trimming removed 7 bases at V and 7 bases at J, with 8 bases between. CDR1 and CDR2 (germline): MNHEY, SMNVEV (reference sequence). This CDR3 region has 12 residues. The CDR3 loop is CASTDGNSPLHF. The CDR3 DNA is TGTGCCAGCACGGACGGGAATTCACCCCTCCACTTT.

This clone was recorded a few times. The gene calls are TRBV19 and TRBJ1-1; D gene unclear. In germline, CDR1 is LNHDA, CDR2 SQIVND (reference sequence). The CDR3 has 14 residues. Trimming removed 9 bases at V and 3 bases at J, with 17 bases between. For the CDR3, the DNA is TGTGCCAGCCAACCTGCCGGGTGGGACACTGAAGCTTTCTTT. Amino acids: CASQPAGWDTEAFF.

The V gene is TRBV5-4, the J gene TRBJ1-6; D perhaps matches TRBD1 (5 bases). Looked up from germline, CDR1 is SGHNT and CDR2 is YYREEE (reference sequence). V shed 5 bases and J shed 7 bases, with 19 bases lying between them. This CDR3 contains 16 residues. In nucleotides, the CDR3 is TGTGCCAGCAGGTCGGATTACTCTGGGGGAAATTCACCCCTCCACTTT. It yields the protein CASRSDYSGGNSPLHF. Using reference TRBV5-4 and TRBJ1-6 for the parts outside the CDR3, the full variable domain is ETGVTQSPTHLIKTRGQQVTLRCSSQSGHNTVSWYQQALGQGPQFIFQYYREEENGRGNFPPRFSGLQFPNYSSELNVNALELDDSALYLCASRSDYSGGNSPLHFGNGTRLTVT.

This clone has a handful of counts. The rearrangement links TRBV9 to TRBJ2-5, with unresolved D. Per the germline V gene, CDR1 is SGDLS and CDR2 is YYNGEE. Trimming removed 0 bases at V and 4 bases at J, with 13 bases between. The CDR3 has 15 amino acids. The CDR3 loop is CASSVAGSPGETQYF. As DNA, the CDR3 is TGTGCCAGCAGCGTAGCGGGCTCACCTGGAGAGACCCAGTACTTC.

Details on this clone: Germline and junction disagree at one end, which may indicate a read error. V usage is TRBV7-9 and J usage is TRBJ2-7; D ambiguous. The CDR3 loop spans 14 amino acids. Germline CDR1 SEHNR, CDR2 FQNEAQ (reference sequence). The CDR3 reads CASSQEANSYEQYF. For the CDR3, the DNA is TGCGCCAGCAGCCAAGAGGCCAACTCCTACGAGCAGTACTTC.

This clone was recorded a few times. CDR3 sequence: CASSLRLSAEAFF. The CDR3 coding sequence is TGTGCCAGCAGCTTAAGGTTATCGGCTGAAGCTTTCTTT. The chain links TRBV7-3 to TRBJ1-1; D remains ambiguous. The CDR3 has 13 residues. Germline V gene sequence: CDR1 SGHTA, CDR2 FQGTGA. Trimming left V 1 base short and J 6 bases short, with 9 bases between.

Concerning this clone: Distinct nucleotide sequences in the sample also encode this CDR3. The rearrangement links TRBV5-1 to TRBJ2-7, with 10 bases fitting TRBD1. This CDR3 contains 14 residues. Unmatched junction bases numbered 3, after V lost 3 bases and J lost 3 bases. The germline CDR1 and CDR2 sequences are SGHRS and YFSETQ. CDR3 coding DNA: TGCGCCAGCAGCTCCGGGACAGGGGACTACGAGCAGTACTTC. Translation gives CASSSGTGDYEQYF. Full variable domain (remainder filled in from reference TRBV5-1 and TRBJ2-7): KAGVTQTPRYLIKTRGQQVTLSCSPISGHRSVSWYQQTPGQGLQFLFEYFSETQRNKGNFPGRFSGRQFSNSRSEMNVSTLELGDSALYLCASSSGTGDYEQYFGPGTRLTVT.

Notes on this clone: This same CDR3 is encoded by further DNA sequences in the sample. The chain joins TRBV5-4 to TRBJ2-3; no clear D gene. Trimming left V 0 bases short and J 0 bases short, with 2 bases between. Per the germline V gene, CDR1 is SGHNT and CDR2 is YYREEE (reference sequence). CDR3 length equals 13 residues. The CDR3 here is CASSLGSTDTQYF. The CDR3 DNA is TGTGCCAGCAGCTTGGGCAGCACAGATACGCAGTATTTT.

This chain connects TRBV18 to TRBJ1-1; D might be TRBD1 (6 bases). Per germline, CDR1 KGHSH and CDR2 LQKENI. The CDR3 spans 14 residues. The V gene lost 3 bases and the J gene lost 5 bases, with 13 bases spanning the gap. In DNA, the CDR3 is TGTGCCAGCTCACCCTCGGGGGCAGGAACTGAAGCTTTCTTT. It codes for CASSPSGAGTEAFF.

This clone was detected only a few times. This chain joins TRBV11-2 and TRBJ2-3, with 16 bases that match TRBD2. The J segment lost 0 bases and the V segment lost 5 bases, leaving 2 bases of the junction unmatched. From germline, CDR1 is SGHAT and CDR2 FQNNGV. This CDR3 has 17 amino acids. The CDR3, as DNA: TGTGCCAGCAGCGCGGGACTAGCGGGGGGGAGCACAGATACGCAGTATTTT. This codes for CASSAGLAGGSTDTQYF.

The chain links TRBV7-2 to TRBJ2-1; TRBD1 matches 9 bases. CDR1 and CDR2 (germline): SGHTA, FQGNSA. This CDR3 contains 14 residues. V lost 5 bases to trimming and J lost 5 bases; unmatched junction nucleotides: 4. The CDR3 reads CASSLRTGDNEQFF. As DNA, the CDR3 is TGTGCCAGCAGCCTTAGGACAGGGGACAATGAGCAGTTCTTC.

This clone was observed a few times. The chain carries TRBV7-3 and TRBJ2-3, with D tentatively TRBD1 (5 bases). Germline CDR1 is SGHTA and CDR2 is FQGTGA. V was pared by 2 bases and J by 1 base, with 10 bases between. CDR3 size: 15 residues. CDR3 DNA sequence: TGTGCCAGCAGCTTAGTCAGGGCCGGCACAGATACGCAGTATTTT. It is translated as CASSLVRAGTDTQYF.

Only a few counts were recorded for this clone. The chain is built from TRBV29-1 and TRBJ2-1, with TRBD1 as a possible D gene (5 bases). Germline V gene sequence: CDR1 SQVTM, CDR2 ANQGSEA. The CDR3 contains 16 residues. Trimming removed 7 bases from V and 0 bases from J, with 19 bases in between. The CDR3 DNA sequence: TGCAGCGCTCCCAGCTCCCTCAGGGCCTCCTACAATGAGCAGTTCTTC. Amino acid sequence: CSAPSSLRASYNEQFF.

This chain connects TRBV9 to TRBJ1-2, with a possible D match to TRBD1 (5 bases). Deletions cut 0 bases from V and 8 bases from J, with 11 bases between. Germline V gene sequence: CDR1 SGDLS, CDR2 YYNGEE. CDR3 length: 13 residues. This CDR3 reads CASSVEAGRGYTF. The CDR3 coding sequence is TGTGCCAGCAGCGTAGAGGCAGGGAGGGGCTACACCTTC.

The chain's CDR3 is CSVVPVDYGYTF. DNA of the CDR3: TGCAGCGTTGTCCCAGTAGACTATGGCTACACCTTC. This rearrangement joins TRBV29-1 to TRBJ1-2, with no clear D. CDR3 length equals 12 residues. V gave up 4 bases and J gave up 3 bases, with 9 bases separating them. Germline V gene lookup returns CDR1 SQVTM and CDR2 ANQGSEA.

This clone has only a few counts. The CDR3 sequence is CASSFKTGGRKGTGELFF. The CDR3 DNA follows: TGTGCCAGCAGCTTTAAAACAGGGGGCCGGAAAGGCACCGGGGAGCTGTTTTTT. The rearrangement links TRBV5-4 to TRBJ2-2, with 9 bases lining up with TRBD1. Germline CDR1 and CDR2: SGHNT and YYREEE (reference sequence). This CDR3 spans 18 amino acids. With 2 bases clipped from V and 4 bases from J, the junction kept 12 bases outside the gene matches. The full variable domain, in which reference TRBV5-4 and TRBJ2-2 provide the parts outside the CDR3, is ETGVTQSPTHLIKTRGQQVTLRCSSQSGHNTVSWYQQALGQGPQFIFQYYREEENGRGNFPPRFSGLQFPNYSSELNVNALELDDSALYLCASSFKTGGRKGTGELFFGEGSRLTVL.

This clone appeared a few times. The chain couples TRBV7-9 to TRBJ1-3, with 7 bases lining up with TRBD1. Germline V gene lookup returns CDR1 SEHNR and CDR2 FQNEAQ (reference sequence). The J segment lost 6 bases and the V segment lost 4 bases, leaving 6 bases of the junction unmatched. The CDR3 loop spans 14 amino acids. The DNA for the CDR3 is TGTGCCAGCAGCTACAGACAGGGAAAAAACACCATATATTTT. This translates into CASSYRQGKNTIYF.

This clone turned up a few times. The chain joins TRBV19 to TRBJ1-6; D remains unclear. V was pared by 4 bases and J by 7 bases, with 5 bases between. Germline CDR1 and CDR2: LNHDA and SQIVND (reference sequence). The CDR3 loop spans 12 amino acids. CDR3 DNA sequence: TGTGCCAGTAGTAACGAGAATTCACCCCTCCACTTT. Its translation: CASSNENSPLHF. The full variable domain, in which reference TRBV19 and TRBJ1-6 provide the parts outside the CDR3, is DGGITQSPKYLFRKEGQNVTLSCEQNLNHDAMYWYRQDPGQGLRLIYYSQIVNDFQKGDIAEGYSVSREKKESFPLTVTSAQKNPTAFYLCASSNENSPLHFGNGTRLTVT.

This clone came up a few times. The chain recombines TRBV18 with TRBJ2-1, with 9 bases matching TRBD1. Losses at the gene ends were 5 bases for V and 3 bases for J; bases not matched to a gene: 14. The CDR3 spans 18 residues. CDR1 is KGHSH, CDR2 LQKENI, per germline. In DNA form, the CDR3 reads TGTGCCAGCTCATCCATTCAAACCGGGACAGGGTTCTACAATGAGCAGTTCTTC. Translating gives CASSSIQTGTGFYNEQFF.

This clone showed up just a few times. The chain uses TRBV7-2 and TRBJ1-5, with 10 positions matching TRBD1. J lost 5 bases, V lost 3 bases, and 4 bases had no gene match. The CDR3 extends over 15 amino acids. From germline, CDR1 is SGHTA and CDR2 FQGNSA. This CDR3 reads CASSFRQGADQPQHF. The CDR3 DNA follows: TGTGCCAGCAGCTTCCGACAGGGGGCCGATCAGCCCCAGCATTTT.

The chain joins TRBV14 to TRBJ1-1; D gene uncertain. The length of the CDR3 is 16 residues. The germline V and J ends were trimmed by 0 bases and 1 base, with 12 bases remaining between them. Per the germline V gene, CDR1 is SGHDN and CDR2 is FVKESK. The CDR3 sequence is CASSQDIVHWNTEAFF. The CDR3 DNA follows: TGTGCCAGCAGCCAAGATATCGTCCATTGGAACACTGAAGCTTTCTTT.

Regarding this clone: Other nucleotide sequences from this sample produce the same CDR3. The chain has TRBV5-1 and TRBJ2-2; D not certain. Trimming took off 2 bases at V and 9 bases at J, with 5 bases between the two ends. CDR1 SGHRS and CDR2 YFSETQ come from the germline V gene. This CDR3 has 11 amino acids. Here the CDR3 reads CASSLSRELFF. DNA for the CDR3: TGCGCCAGCAGCTTATCCCGGGAGCTGTTTTTT.

The chain employs TRBV19 and TRBJ1-2; no reliable D call. The CDR3 loop spans 13 amino acids. The germline V gene encodes CDR1 LNHDA and CDR2 SQIVND (reference sequence). V was cut by 0 bases and J by 4 bases, with 6 bases left in between. As DNA, the CDR3 is TGTGCCAGTAGTATAGATCCTAGCTATGGCTACACCTTC. It translates to CASSIDPSYGYTF.

Concerning this clone: Other nucleotide sequences in the sample specify the same CDR3. The CDR3 sequence: CASSLGNYGYTF. The CDR3 DNA is TGTGCCAGCAGTTTAGGGAATTATGGCTACACCTTC. The chain uses TRBV28 and TRBJ1-2, with D hard to call. Trimming left V 2 bases short and J 5 bases short, with 6 bases between. Germline CDR1 and CDR2: MDHEN and SYDVKM. The CDR3 length is 12 residues.

This chain joins TRBV7-9 and TRBJ1-4; a weak D match, TRBD1 (5 bases). Germline V CDR1 and CDR2: SEHNR, FQNEAQ (reference sequence). V gave up 5 bases and J gave up 8 bases, with 15 bases separating them. The CDR3 loop spans 14 amino acids. DNA of the CDR3: TGTGCCAGCAGCGCAGGGACCTCGAACGAAAAACTGTTTTTT. Translated, it gives CASSAGTSNEKLFF.

The V gene is TRBV30, the J gene TRBJ2-3; TRBD2 agrees at 11 bases. The CDR3 is 14 amino acids. Germline lookup yields CDR1 GTSNPN and CDR2 SVGIG (reference sequence). V trimming: 1 base; J trimming: 6 bases; junction bases outside the gene matches: 3. The CDR3 loop reads CAWSATSGVDTQYF. As DNA, the CDR3 is TGTGCCTGGAGTGCGACTAGCGGGGTTGATACGCAGTATTTT.

This clone has just a few counts. The rearrangement uses TRBV27 and TRBJ1-1; D is unclear. Germline CDR1 is MNHEY and CDR2 is SMNVEV (reference sequence). Trimming pared 1 base from V and 2 bases from J, leaving 8 bases between. The CDR3 is 14 amino acids. The CDR3 region is CASSLLGKNTEAFF. The CDR3 DNA reads TGTGCCAGCAGTTTATTGGGTAAAAACACTGAAGCTTTCTTT.

This clone was seen a few times. The chain links TRBV7-2 to TRBJ1-1; D possibly corresponds to TRBD1 (5 bases). This CDR3 is 15 amino acids long. Deletions cut 5 bases from V and 0 bases from J, with 13 bases between. Germline CDR1 is SGHTA and CDR2 is FQGNSA. CDR3 amino acids: CASSPPGTLNTEAFF. CDR3 nucleotide sequence: TGTGCCAGCAGCCCTCCCGGGACGTTGAACACTGAAGCTTTCTTT.

Only a few counts were recorded for this clone. The chain has TRBV4-3 and TRBJ1-5; D gene ambiguous. Trimming shortened V by 4 bases and J by 2 bases, and 12 bases separated the two germline ends. CDR1 LGHNA and CDR2 YSLEER come from the germline V gene. The CDR3 loop spans 15 amino acids. CDR3 sequence (DNA): TGCGCCAGCAGCCCATCCTCTGGCGGCAATCAGCCCCAGCATTTT. Its protein product is CASSPSSGGNQPQHF.